The clone carrying this T cell receptor (beta chain) appeared many times. Its target is unknown. This record belongs to a study of CD8 T cells in ankylosing spondylitis. Libraries of TCR beta came from quantitative 5'-RACE with molecular barcodes. TCRdb redid the calling of the 5' RACE reads with MiXCR, one entry per CDR3 protein. Among some 290,000 distinct CDR3 sequences listed, approximately 20% were seen once. Losses at the gene ends were 5 bases for V and 6 bases for J; bases not matched to a gene: 3. Germline lookup yields CDR1 WSHSY and CDR2 SAAADI. The CDR3 length is 14 residues. General study results and limits: A TCR beta motif made of roughly eight highly homologous variants seemed typical of ankylosing spondylitis blood.

Sequencing was performed on blood, either unsorted or a sorted T cell fraction (not recorded which). The chain joins TRBV10-2 to TRBJ2-3, with TRBD2 identical over 12 bases. This TCR derives from a male donor with ankylosing spondylitis or in good health (not recorded which). The CDR3 is CASSLAGGPDTQYF. The CDR3 region has the DNA TGCGCCAGCAGTCTAGCGGGAGGGCCGGATACGCAGTATTTT.